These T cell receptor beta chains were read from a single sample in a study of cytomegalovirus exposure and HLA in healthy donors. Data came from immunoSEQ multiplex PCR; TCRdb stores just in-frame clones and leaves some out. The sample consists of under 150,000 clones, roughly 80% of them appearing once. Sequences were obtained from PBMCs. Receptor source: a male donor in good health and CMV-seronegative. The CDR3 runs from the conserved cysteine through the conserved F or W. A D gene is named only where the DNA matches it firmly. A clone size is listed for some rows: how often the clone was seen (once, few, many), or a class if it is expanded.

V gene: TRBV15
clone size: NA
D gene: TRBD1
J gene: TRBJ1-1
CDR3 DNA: TGTGCCGCAGGGGAGGGGACAGGGGGGAACACTGAAGCTTTCTTT
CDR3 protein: CAAGEGTGGNTEAFF

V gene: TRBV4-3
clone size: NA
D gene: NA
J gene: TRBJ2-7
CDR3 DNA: TGCGCCAGCAGCCGCGGGACAGTCTCCTACGAGCAGTACTTC
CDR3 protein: CASSRGTVSYEQYF

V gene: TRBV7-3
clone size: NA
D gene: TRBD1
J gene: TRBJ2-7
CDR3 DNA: TGTGCCAGCAGCTTACAGGGGGCAAACGAGCAGTACTTC
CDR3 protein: CASSLQGANEQYF

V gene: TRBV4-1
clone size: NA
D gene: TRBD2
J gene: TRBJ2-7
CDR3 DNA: TGCGCCAGCAGCCAAGGAGTTGCGGGAGAAGGACAGTACTTC
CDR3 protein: CASSQGVAGEGQYF

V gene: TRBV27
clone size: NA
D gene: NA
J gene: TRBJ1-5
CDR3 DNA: TGTGCCAGCAGCACAGGTTTCAATCAGCCCCAGCATTTT
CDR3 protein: CASSTGFNQPQHF

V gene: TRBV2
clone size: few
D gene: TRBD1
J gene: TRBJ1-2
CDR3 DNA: TGTGCCAGTGGTAGGGGACAGGGCAGCTATGGCTACACCTTC
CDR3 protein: CASGRGQGSYGYTF

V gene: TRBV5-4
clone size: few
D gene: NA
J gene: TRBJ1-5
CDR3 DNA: TGTGCCAGCAGCTTGCTAAATCAGCCCCAGCATTTT
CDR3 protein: CASSLLNQPQHF

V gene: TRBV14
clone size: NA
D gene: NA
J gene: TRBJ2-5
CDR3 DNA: TGTGCCAGCAGCCAAGGGCTTTCAGAGACCCAGTACTTC
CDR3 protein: CASSQGLSETQYF

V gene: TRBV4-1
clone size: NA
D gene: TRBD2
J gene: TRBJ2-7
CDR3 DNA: TGCGCCAGCAGCCAAGGGCGGGGGGCTTACGAGCAGTACTTC
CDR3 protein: CASSQGRGAYEQYF

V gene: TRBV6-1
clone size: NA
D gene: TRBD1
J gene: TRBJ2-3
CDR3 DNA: TGTGCCAGCAGTGAAGACGGGACAGCCTCAGATACGCAGTATTTT
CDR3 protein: CASSEDGTASDTQYF

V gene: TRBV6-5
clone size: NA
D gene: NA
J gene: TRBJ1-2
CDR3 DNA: TGTGCCAGCACCCCCATGCGGGACGGACAATATGGCTACACCTTC
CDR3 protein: CASTPMRDGQYGYTF

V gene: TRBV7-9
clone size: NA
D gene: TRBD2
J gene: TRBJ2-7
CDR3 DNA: TGTGCCAGCAGCCCCTCAGCGGGGTTCCACGAGCAGTACTTC
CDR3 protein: CASSPSAGFHEQYF

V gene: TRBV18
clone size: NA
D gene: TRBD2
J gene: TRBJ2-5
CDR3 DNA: TGTGCCACCGCGGGGGGCGAGGAGACCCAGTACTTC
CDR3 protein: CATAGGEETQYF

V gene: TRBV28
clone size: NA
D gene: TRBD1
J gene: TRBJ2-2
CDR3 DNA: TGTGCCAGCAGTTTACCGGACAGGGGGCGCGGGGAGCTGTTTTTT
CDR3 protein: CASSLPDRGRGELFF

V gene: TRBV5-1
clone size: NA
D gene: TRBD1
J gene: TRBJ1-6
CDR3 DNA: TGCGCCAGCAGCGGAGGGACAGGGGTTTATTCACCCCTCCACTTT
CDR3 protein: CASSGGTGVYSPLHF

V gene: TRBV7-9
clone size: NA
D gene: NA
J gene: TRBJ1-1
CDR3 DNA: TGTGCCAGCAGCTCGACACCGAACACTGAAGCTTTCTTT
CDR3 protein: CASSSTPNTEAFF

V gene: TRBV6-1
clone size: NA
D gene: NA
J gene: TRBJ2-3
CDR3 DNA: TGTGCCAGCAGTGAGGGTTCAGGGGGGAGAGATACGCAGTATTTT
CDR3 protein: CASSEGSGGRDTQYF

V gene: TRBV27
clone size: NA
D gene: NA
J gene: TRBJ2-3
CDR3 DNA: TGTGCCAGCAAACCCGCAGGGCTAAACGAGAGGGATACGCAGTATTTT
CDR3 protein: CASKPAGLNERDTQYF

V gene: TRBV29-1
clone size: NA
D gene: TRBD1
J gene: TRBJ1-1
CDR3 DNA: TGCAGCGTTGAGGGACAGGGGGGCCCTGAAGCTTTCTTT
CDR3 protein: CSVEGQGGPEAFF

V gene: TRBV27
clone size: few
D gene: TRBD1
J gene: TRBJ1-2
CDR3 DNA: TGTGCCAGCAGTTTCGTTCAGGGGGGTGGCTACACCTTC
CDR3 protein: CASSFVQGGGYTF

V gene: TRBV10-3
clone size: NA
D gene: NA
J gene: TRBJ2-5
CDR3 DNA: TGTGCCATCAGTGGCAAACAGGCTCAAGAGACCCAGTACTTC
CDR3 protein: CAISGKQAQETQYF

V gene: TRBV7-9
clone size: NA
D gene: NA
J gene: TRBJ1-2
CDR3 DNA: TGTGCCAGCAGCTATTTGGAGAACTATGGCTACACCTTC
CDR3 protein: CASSYLENYGYTF

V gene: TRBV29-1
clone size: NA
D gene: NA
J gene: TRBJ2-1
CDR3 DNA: TGCAGCCTATCCGGGGGCAATGAGCAGTTCTTC
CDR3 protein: CSLSGGNEQFF

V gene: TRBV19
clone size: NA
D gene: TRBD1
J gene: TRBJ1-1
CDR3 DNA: TGTGCCAGTAGCCCTACGACAGGGTTGGGGACTGAAGCTTTCTTT
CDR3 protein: CASSPTTGLGTEAFF

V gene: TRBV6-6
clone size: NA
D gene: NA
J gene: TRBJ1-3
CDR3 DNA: TGTGCCAGCCGGGACTTTGCCGGGGACACCATATATTTT
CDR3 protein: CASRDFAGDTIYF

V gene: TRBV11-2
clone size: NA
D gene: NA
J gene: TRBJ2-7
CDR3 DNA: TGTGCCAGCAGCTTAACTGCGGGATTTGACTACGAGCAGTACTTC
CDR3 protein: CASSLTAGFDYEQYF

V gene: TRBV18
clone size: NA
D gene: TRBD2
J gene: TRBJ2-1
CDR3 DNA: TGTGCCAGCTCGTTCCAAACTAGCGGGATAGGTGTTGAGCAGTTCTTC
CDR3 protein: CASSFQTSGIGVEQFF

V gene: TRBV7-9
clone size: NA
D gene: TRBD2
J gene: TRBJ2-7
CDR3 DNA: TGTGCCGGCAGCCCTGAATGGCTAGCGGGGGGAAGCTCCTACGAGCAGTACTTC
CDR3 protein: CAGSPEWLAGGSSYEQYF

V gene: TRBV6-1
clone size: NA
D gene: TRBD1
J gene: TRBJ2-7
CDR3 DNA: TGTGCCAGCAGTCCACGGACAGGGGGATCCTACGAGCAGTACTTC
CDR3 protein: CASSPRTGGSYEQYF

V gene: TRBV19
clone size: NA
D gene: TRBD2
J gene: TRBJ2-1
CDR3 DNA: TGTGCCAGTAGTATAGGGACTAGCGGGAGGGCCAGGGGCAATGAGCAGTTCTTC
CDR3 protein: CASSIGTSGRARGNEQFF

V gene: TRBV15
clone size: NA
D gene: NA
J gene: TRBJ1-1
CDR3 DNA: TGTGCCACCAGCAGCGGCGTCGGACGGGAAACTGAAGCTTTCTTT
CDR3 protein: CATSSGVGRETEAFF

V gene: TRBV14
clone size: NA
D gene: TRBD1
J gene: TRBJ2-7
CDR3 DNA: TGTGCCAGCAGCCCGTTTAGCCGGGACAGGCCCTACGAGCAGTACTTC
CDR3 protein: CASSPFSRDRPYEQYF

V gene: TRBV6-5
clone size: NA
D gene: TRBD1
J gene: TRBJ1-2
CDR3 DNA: TGTGCCAGCAGTAGGACAGGGTGGTACACCTTC
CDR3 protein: CASSRTGWYTF

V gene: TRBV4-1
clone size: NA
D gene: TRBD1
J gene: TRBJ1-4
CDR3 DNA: TGCGCCAGCAGCCAATCTACAGGGGCCCTTAATGAAAAACTGTTTTTT
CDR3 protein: CASSQSTGALNEKLFF

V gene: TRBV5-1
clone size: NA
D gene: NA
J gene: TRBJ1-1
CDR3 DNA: TGCGCCAGCAGCTTGACCCGGGGCACTGAAGCTTTCTTT
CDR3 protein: CASSLTRGTEAFF

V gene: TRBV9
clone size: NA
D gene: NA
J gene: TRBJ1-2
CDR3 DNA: TGTGCCAGCAGCTTCAGGCCAGCTAACTATGGCTACACCTTC
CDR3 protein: CASSFRPANYGYTF

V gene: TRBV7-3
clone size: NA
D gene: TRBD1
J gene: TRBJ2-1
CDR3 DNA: TGTGCCAGCAGCAAGGGACAGGGAGCTTTGGGTGAGCAGTTCTTC
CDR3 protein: CASSKGQGALGEQFF

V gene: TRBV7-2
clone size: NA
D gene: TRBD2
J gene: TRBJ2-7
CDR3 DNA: TGTGCCAGCAGGGCTTTTAGCGGGGGTTCCTACGAGCAGTACTTC
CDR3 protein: CASRAFSGGSYEQYF

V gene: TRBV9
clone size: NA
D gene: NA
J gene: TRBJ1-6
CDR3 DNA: TGTGCCAGCAGCGTAGGTGGGCAAAGCTCCTATAATTCACCCCTCCACTTT
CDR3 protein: CASSVGGQSSYNSPLHF

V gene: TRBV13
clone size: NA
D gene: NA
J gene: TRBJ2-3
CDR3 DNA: TGTGCCAGCAGCTTAGGTCCAGGGAAGGGGAGGACGCAGTATTTT
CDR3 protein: CASSLGPGKGRTQYF

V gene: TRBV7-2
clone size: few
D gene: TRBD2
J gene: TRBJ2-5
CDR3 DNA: TGTGCCAGCAGGCTTCCTTTTTCTAGCGGGAGTCGGGAGACCCAGTACTTC
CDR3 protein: CASRLPFSSGSRETQYF